This is a list of T cell receptor beta chains from one sample in a study of cytomegalovirus exposure and HLA in healthy donors. Some clones are missing from TCRdb's copy, which holds only in-frame ones; the method was immunoSEQ multiplex PCR. The profile shows tens of thousands of clones, roughly four fifths of them singletons. Input material: PBMCs. These receptors were obtained from a woman aged 25 to 39 in good health and CMV-seropositive. The CDR3 runs from the conserved cysteine through the conserved F or W. A D gene is named only where the DNA matches it firmly. A row's size may be missing; if present it is once, few, many or a size class.

clone_size,j_call,v_call,d_call,cdr3_aa,cdr3_nt
once,TRBJ1-1,TRBV25-1,TRBD1,CASSGGQGEAFF,TGTGCCAGCAGTGGAGGACAGGGCGAAGCTTTCTTT
NA,TRBJ1-1,TRBV6-5,NA,CASRQPQGRAEAFF,TGTGCCAGCAGACAACCTCAGGGTAGGGCTGAAGCTTTCTTT
NA,TRBJ2-7,TRBV29-1,TRBD1,CSARTGSAYEQYF,TGCAGCGCTAGGACAGGGTCCGCCTACGAGCAGTACTTC
NA,TRBJ1-4,TRBV5-1,NA,CASSLGRGNEKLFF,TGCGCCAGCAGCTTGGGCAGGGGTAATGAAAAACTGTTTTTT
NA,TRBJ1-5,TRBV19,NA,CASSATGLKPQHF,TGTGCCAGTAGTGCAACAGGTTTAAAGCCCCAGCATTTT
NA,TRBJ1-2,TRBV2,TRBD1,CASSPRQGYYGYTF,TGTGCCAGCAGCCCCAGACAGGGTTACTATGGCTACACCTTC
NA,TRBJ1-2,TRBV28,NA,CASSLIGDIGYYTF,TGTGCCAGCAGTTTAATCGGGGACATCGGGTACTACACCTTC
NA,TRBJ2-7,TRBV4-2,TRBD2,CASSQEASGRRIGEQYF,TGTGCCAGCAGCCAAGAGGCTAGCGGGAGGAGAATAGGCGAGCAGTACTTC
NA,TRBJ1-1,TRBV27,NA,CAVHRVLAFF,TGTGCCGTCCACAGGGTCCTTGCTTTCTTT
NA,TRBJ1-5,TRBV15,NA,CATSRVALSNQPQHF,TGTGCCACCAGCAGAGTAGCGCTTAGCAATCAGCCCCAGCATTTT
once,TRBJ2-7,TRBV28,NA,CASRTGTSQYF,TGTGCCAGCAGAACCGGGACTTCACAGTACTTC
NA,TRBJ1-2,TRBV28,NA,CASSLQRTVNF,TGTGCCAGCAGTTTACAACGGACAGTAAACTTC
NA,TRBJ1-3,TRBV11-2,NA,CASSFPKTGSGNTIYF,TGTGCCAGCAGCTTTCCCAAAACGGGATCTGGAAACACCATATATTTT
NA,TRBJ1-2,TRBV5-1,TRBD1,CASSPGQGTTYGYTF,TGCGCCAGCAGCCCGGGACAGGGGACCACCTATGGCTACACCTTC
NA,TRBJ2-2,TRBV28,TRBD2,CASSLRGRRTGELFF,TGTGCCAGCAGTTTACGCGGGAGGCGGACCGGGGAGCTGTTTTTT
NA,TRBJ1-2,TRBV14,TRBD1,CASSQRDRGFYGYTF,TGTGCCAGCAGCCAACGGGACAGGGGATTCTATGGCTACACCTTC
NA,TRBJ2-7,TRBV6-6,TRBD1,CASSFSAGGSYEQYF,TGTGCCAGCAGTTTCTCGGCAGGGGGCTCCTACGAGCAGTACTTC
NA,TRBJ2-1,TRBV28,TRBD1,CASNKGQSYNEQFF,TGTGCCAGCAACAAGGGACAGTCCTACAATGAGCAGTTCTTC
NA,TRBJ1-2,TRBV4-1,TRBD1,CASSLGQGILGYTF,TGCGCCAGCAGCCTAGGACAGGGGATTCTTGGCTACACCTTC
NA,TRBJ2-5,TRBV30,NA,CAWSVLGETQYF,TGTGCCTGGAGTGTACTCGGGGAGACCCAGTACTTC
NA,TRBJ1-2,TRBV28,TRBD1,CASRFDRGYGYTF,TGTGCCAGCAGGTTCGACAGGGGCTATGGCTACACCTTC
NA,TRBJ1-4,TRBV4-3,NA,CASSQEEEKLFF,TGCGCCAGCAGCCAAGAGGAGGAAAAACTGTTTTTT
once,TRBJ2-7,TRBV7-2,NA,CASSPKSSYEQYF,TGTGCCAGCAGCCCCAAGAGCTCCTACGAGCAGTACTTC
NA,TRBJ2-1,TRBV5-1,NA,CASSYGDSANEQFF,TGCGCCAGCTCCTACGGGGACTCAGCCAATGAGCAGTTCTTC
NA,TRBJ1-2,TRBV7-2,NA,CASSFVRTNYGYTF,TGTGCCAGCAGCTTTGTCAGAACTAACTATGGCTACACCTTC
NA,TRBJ1-2,TRBV19,TRBD1,CASRAGTGGGLLSENYGYTF,TGTGCCAGTAGGGCCGGGACAGGGGGAGGGTTATTATCCGAAAACTATGGCTACACCTTC
NA,TRBJ1-1,TRBV9,NA,CASSVVAGGNTEAFF,TGTGCCAGCAGCGTAGTGGCCGGGGGTAACACTGAAGCTTTCTTT
NA,TRBJ1-1,TRBV30,NA,CAWSGQGAEAFF,TGTGCCTGGAGTGGGCAAGGGGCTGAAGCTTTCTTT
NA,TRBJ2-2,TRBV29-1,NA,CSVELSRVGELFF,TGCAGCGTTGAATTGTCCAGGGTCGGGGAGCTGTTTTTT
NA,TRBJ1-2,TRBV18,TRBD1,CASSPMTGKFYGYTF,TGTGCCAGCTCACCAATGACAGGGAAATTCTATGGCTACACCTTC
NA,TRBJ1-4,TRBV30,NA,CAWSVVAGPNEKLFF,TGTGCCTGGAGTGTGGTTGCAGGGCCTAATGAAAAACTGTTTTTT
NA,TRBJ2-2,TRBV11-3,NA,CASSRGGDTSGELFF,TGTGCCAGCAGCAGGGGTGGGGACACCTCCGGGGAGCTGTTTTTT
few,TRBJ2-7,TRBV4-2,TRBD1,CASSQGDRGGYEQYF,TGTGCCAGCAGCCAAGGAGACAGGGGTGGCTACGAGCAGTACTTC
NA,TRBJ1-4,TRBV30,TRBD1,CAWSVQLGGSEKLFF,TGTGCCTGGAGTGTACAATTAGGGGGCAGCGAAAAACTGTTTTTT
once,TRBJ1-1,TRBV5-8,NA,CASTLRLEAFF,TGTGCCAGCACCCTACGCCTTGAAGCTTTCTTT
few,TRBJ2-7,TRBV4-3,NA,CASSQVVRTLDPYEQYF,TGCGCCAGCAGCCAAGTTGTAAGGACACTTGATCCCTACGAGCAGTACTTC
NA,TRBJ1-1,TRBV6-1,NA,CASGRGGYTEAFF,TGTGCCAGCGGGAGGGGCGGATACACTGAAGCTTTCTTT
NA,TRBJ1-2,TRBV23-1,TRBD1,CASSQARTGLYYGYTF,TGCGCCAGCAGTCAAGCACGGACAGGACTCTACTATGGCTACACCTTC
NA,TRBJ2-7,TRBV28,NA,CASDSSPSYEQYF,TGTGCCAGTGACAGCTCACCATCCTACGAGCAGTACTTC
few,TRBJ2-6,TRBV6-1,NA,CASSVGASGANVLTF,TGTGCCAGCAGTGTAGGGGCCTCTGGGGCCAACGTCCTGACTTTC
NA,TRBJ2-7,TRBV30,NA,CAWSVGNGNYEQYF,TGTGCCTGGAGTGTAGGAAACGGGAACTACGAGCAGTACTTC
NA,TRBJ2-1,TRBV6-6,TRBD2,CASTNRLAGDEQFF,TGTGCCAGCACCAATAGACTAGCGGGAGATGAGCAGTTCTTC
NA,TRBJ2-7,TRBV5-6,TRBD1,CASSWDREVDEQYF,TGTGCCAGCAGCTGGGACAGGGAAGTGGACGAGCAGTACTTC
NA,TRBJ2-7,TRBV6-5,NA,CASRPQGGLEQYF,TGTGCCAGCAGGCCCCAGGGGGGTCTAGAGCAGTACTTC
NA,TRBJ2-2,TRBV6-5,TRBD1,CASSRTGAGTGELFF,TGTGCCAGCAGTCGGACAGGGGCGGGCACCGGGGAGCTGTTTTTT
NA,TRBJ2-7,TRBV6-1,NA,CASRIQGRDEQYF,TGTGCCAGCAGGATACAGGGAAGGGACGAGCAGTACTTC
NA,TRBJ2-7,TRBV5-4,TRBD2,CASSPGTSGRTYEQYF,TGTGCCAGCAGCCCCGGGACTAGCGGGAGGACCTACGAGCAGTACTTC
NA,TRBJ1-1,TRBV6-5,NA,CASRQRQEVNTEAFF,TGTGCCAGCAGGCAGAGACAGGAGGTGAACACTGAAGCTTTCTTT
NA,TRBJ1-5,TRBV28,NA,CASSKNRVGGPQHF,TGTGCCAGCAGTAAAAACAGGGTCGGCGGGCCCCAGCATTTT
NA,TRBJ2-1,TRBV11-1,NA,CASSLRERVGAEQFF,TGTGCCAGCAGCTTACGGGAGAGAGTCGGCGCTGAGCAGTTCTTC
NA,TRBJ2-7,TRBV28,TRBD1,CASISGTGSYEQYF,TGTGCCAGCATTTCTGGGACAGGATCCTACGAGCAGTACTTC